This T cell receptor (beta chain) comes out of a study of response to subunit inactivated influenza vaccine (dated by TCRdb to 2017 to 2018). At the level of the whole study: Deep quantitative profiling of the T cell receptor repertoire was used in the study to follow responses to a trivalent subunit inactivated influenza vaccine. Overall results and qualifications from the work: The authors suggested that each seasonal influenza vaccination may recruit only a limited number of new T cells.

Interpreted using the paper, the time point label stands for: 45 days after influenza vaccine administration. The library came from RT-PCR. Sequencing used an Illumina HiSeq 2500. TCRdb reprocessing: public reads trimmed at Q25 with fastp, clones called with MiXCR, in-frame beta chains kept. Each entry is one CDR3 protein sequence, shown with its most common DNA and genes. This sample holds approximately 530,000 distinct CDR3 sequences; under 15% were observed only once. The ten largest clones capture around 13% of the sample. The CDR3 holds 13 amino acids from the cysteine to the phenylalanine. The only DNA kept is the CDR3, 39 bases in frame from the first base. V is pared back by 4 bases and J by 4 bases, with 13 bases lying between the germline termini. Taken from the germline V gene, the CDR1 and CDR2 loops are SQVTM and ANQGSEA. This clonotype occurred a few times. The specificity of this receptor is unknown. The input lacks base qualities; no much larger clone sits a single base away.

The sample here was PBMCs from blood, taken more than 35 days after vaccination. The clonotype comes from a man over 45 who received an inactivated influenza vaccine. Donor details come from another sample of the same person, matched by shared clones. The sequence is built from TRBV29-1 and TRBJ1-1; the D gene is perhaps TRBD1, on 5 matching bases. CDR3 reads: CSVARGAATEAFF. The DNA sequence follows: TGCAGCGTTGCCCGTGGGGCCGCCACTGAAGCTTTCTTT.